This T cell receptor (beta chain) appears in the sequencing data of a study of a mutant IDH1 vaccine in newly diagnosed glioma. Study overall: The therapy given earlier, which was standard therapy, consisted of radiotherapy, temozolomide, or both, and most of the patients received both. Study-level findings and limits: Pseudoprogression appeared unlinked to shifts in leading peripheral T cell clonotypes.

Germline V gene lookup returns CDR1 KGHSH and CDR2 LQKENI. The ends lost 6 bases at V and 4 bases at J; junction bases unmatched: 4. This CDR3 contains 13 residues. Points on this clone: Antigen specificity is unknown.

The time point here: baseline, week 1 (first vaccination visit). The sample's treatment: pre-vaccination baseline after standard-of-care therapy. Each astrocytoma in the donors was new, WHO grade 3 or 4, IDH1-mutant and ATRX-lost. The protocol was immunoSEQ multiplex PCR, while the TCRdb copy is restricted to in-frame clones and leaves out a portion. This sample has 25,000 to 35,000 clones, with roughly nine tenths found just once. This TCR was recovered from a woman aged 40 to 50 with glioma. Sequenced here: PBMCs, sampled from a glioma patient treated with radiotherapy, temozolomide or both. The genes are TRBV18 and TRBJ1-1; 8 nucleotides align to TRBD1. CDR3 bases: TGTGCCAGCTCCTCAGGGGGCCGCACTGAAGCTTTCTTT. The encoded protein is CASSSGGRTEAFF.